Listed here are 12 T cell receptor beta chains from one sample, sequenced in a study of blood T cells in healthy people across ages. Sample-barcoded 5' priming and a J-beta primer mix drove a second PCR of about 6 to 12 cycles. TCRdb processed the 5' RACE reads anew with MiXCR; each CDR3 protein has one entry. The sample lists about 1.5 million distinct CDR3 sequences, about 42% seen once, with approximately 4.1% in the top ten. Sequencing used blood. These receptors all come from a woman aged 18 to 35 in good health.

The chain combines TRBV20-1 with TRBJ2-7, with 14 bases fitting TRBD2. The CDR3 is 15 residues long. V was clipped by 5 bases and J by 3 bases; unmatched bases: 6. CDR1 and CDR2 from the germline V gene are DFQATT and SNEGSKA (reference sequence). DNA for the CDR3: TGCAGTGCTGGGCCCGGGACTAGCGGGAGCTACGAGCAGTACTTC. Protein: CSAGPGTSGSYEQYF.

V gene TRBV7-9 combines with J gene TRBJ2-3; the match to TRBD2 covers 9 bases. V lost 3 bases, J lost 7 bases, and 8 bases stayed unmatched. The CDR3 is made up of 15 amino acids. Germline CDR1 and CDR2: SEHNR and FQNEAQ (reference sequence). The CDR3: CASSFYGGRGHTQYF. The CDR3 nucleotides read TGTGCCAGCAGCTTTTACGGCGGGAGGGGTCATACGCAGTATTTT. The full variable domain, in which reference TRBV7-9 and TRBJ2-3 provide the parts outside the CDR3, is DTGVSQNPRHKITKRGQNVTFRCDPISEHNRLYWYRQTLGQGPEFLTYFQNEAQLEKSRLLSDRFSAERPKGSFSTLEIQRTEQGDSAMYLCASSFYGGRGHTQYFGPGTRLTVL.

This sequence joins TRBV7-9 and TRBJ1-3, with D perhaps TRBD1 (6 bases). This CDR3 is built from 16 residues. The germline V gene has CDR1 SEHNR and CDR2 FQNEAQ (reference sequence). Between the trimmed V and J ends, which lost 1 base and 0 bases, there was a span of 10 bases. CDR3 sequence reads: CASSLDGTLSGNTIYF. Written as DNA, the CDR3 is TGTGCCAGCAGCTTAGACGGGACACTCTCTGGAAACACCATATATTTT.

V is TRBV20-1 and J is TRBJ2-4; 9 bases agree with TRBD2. V lost 3 bases and J lost 0; bases outside the gene matches: 12. CDR1 and CDR2 from the germline V gene are DFQATT and SNEGSKA (reference sequence). CDR3 length: 18 residues. The CDR3 DNA reads TGCAGTGCTAGGGGACTAGCATCAGTGTCGACAGCCAAAAACATTCAGTACTTC. As protein: CSARGLASVSTAKNIQYF.

This clonotype has ten or more counts. The J gene is TRBJ1-2, the V gene TRBV20-1, with 8 bases matching TRBD1. J was trimmed by 2 bases and V by 0 bases; bases with no gene match: 5. Germline CDR1 reads DFQATT; CDR2 reads SNEGSKA (reference sequence). This CDR3 has 15 amino acids. CDR3 DNA: TGCAGTGCTAGAGAATGGGGGGACAGGAACTATGGCTACACCTTC. As protein: CSAREWGDRNYGYTF.

CDR3 sequence: CASSFRTSSSYEQYF. The CDR3 nucleotides are TGCGCCAGCAGCTTTCGGACTAGCAGTTCCTACGAGCAGTACTTC. The chain has TRBV5-1 and TRBJ2-7, with 8 bases fitting TRBD2. The CDR3 is 15 amino acids. V was clipped by 2 bases and J by 1 base; unmatched bases: 5. CDR1 is SGHRS, CDR2 YFSETQ, per germline.

Worth noting for this clonotype: Mismatch with germline at one junction end may stem from a read error. This chain uses TRBV2 with TRBJ1-2; D possibly corresponds to TRBD1 (5 bases). This CDR3 region has 16 residues. Germline values: CDR1 SNHLY, CDR2 FYNNEI. CDR3 sequence: CANSEGTATGGYGYTF. The CDR3 DNA reads as TGTGCCAACAGTGAAGGGACCGCCACTGGGGGCTATGGCTACACCTTC.

The chain employs TRBV12-3 or TRBV12-4 and TRBJ1-5; 10 nucleotides agree with TRBD1. CDR3 length equals 15 residues. V was pared by 6 bases and J by 7 bases, with 9 bases of the junction left unmatched. CDR3 region: CASRTGQGVLQPQHF. The CDR3 region has the DNA TGTGCCAGCAGAACAGGACAGGGGGTTTTGCAGCCCCAGCATTTT.

This clonotype was counted a few times. The chain couples TRBV20-1 to TRBJ2-7; 9 bases fit TRBD2. The CDR3 spans 14 residues. Trimming took 2 bases from V and 4 from J; bases not matched to a gene: 6. Germline CDR1 is DFQATT and CDR2 is SNEGSKA (reference sequence). The CDR3 is CSARLAGRRYEQYF. CDR3 nucleotides: TGCAGTGCTAGACTAGCGGGGAGGAGGTACGAGCAGTACTTC.

The rearrangement uses TRBV7-9 and TRBJ2-1; D is undetermined. The CDR3 spans 14 residues. Germline values: CDR1 SEHNR, CDR2 FQNEAQ (reference sequence). V shed 3 bases and J shed 5 bases, with 11 bases lying between them. DNA for the CDR3: TGTGCCAGCAGCTTTCTTGACGAGGACAATGAGCAGTTCTTC. This sequence encodes CASSFLDEDNEQFF. Filled out from reference TRBV7-9 and TRBJ2-1, the complete variable domain reads DTGVSQNPRHKITKRGQNVTFRCDPISEHNRLYWYRQTLGQGPEFLTYFQNEAQLEKSRLLSDRFSAERPKGSFSTLEIQRTEQGDSAMYLCASSFLDEDNEQFFGPGTRLTVL.

This clonotype was found a few times. The rearrangement links TRBV11-3 to TRBJ2-5, with D tentatively TRBD2 (6 bases). The CDR3 spans 13 residues. The germline V gene has CDR1 SGHNT and CDR2 YENEEA. V lost 5 bases and J 5 bases, leaving 12 bases between the germline ends. The CDR3 reads CASSVLAGETQYF. The CDR3 DNA follows: TGTGCCAGCAGCGTACTAGCTGGGGAGACCCAGTACTTC.

This chain connects TRBV5-5 to TRBJ2-5; no reliable D call. The J call may be faulty, since TRBJ2-7 better matches the DNA end. Germline loops: CDR1 SGHKS, CDR2 YYEKEE (reference sequence). The CDR3 has 13 amino acids. CDR3 region: CASSGRILDEQYF. CDR3 sequence (DNA): TGTGCCAGCAGCGGCAGAATCCTGGACGAGCAGTACTTC.